This TCR beta chain was captured in a study of OX40 agonist ivuxolimab in advanced cancers. Points from the study as a whole: There were also nonresponders showing low normalized T-cell clonal expansion. Mean expanded clone counts were higher in CD8+ than CD4+ T cells. Low clonal expansion, among the lowest seen, marked partial responders at 0.1-3.0 mg/kg.

About this clone: The antigen is not known.

The protocol was immunoSEQ multiplex PCR, while the TCRdb copy is restricted to in-frame clones and leaves out a portion. The sample consists of more than 60,000 clones, about four fifths of them appearing once. The TCR comes from an adult with an advanced solid tumor such as melanoma, head and neck, liver or kidney cancer. The specimen was CD4+ or CD8+ T cells sorted from blood, collected in a trial of the OX40 agonist ivuxolimab.

The CDR3 region is CASSLGGRVDEQYF. CDR3 in DNA: TGTGCCAGCAGCTTGGGGGGCAGGGTCGACGAGCAGTACTTC. The chain joins TRBV5-6 to TRBJ2-7, with D tentatively TRBD1 (5 bases). CDR1 is SGHDT, CDR2 YYEEEE, per germline. The CDR3 totals 14 residues. V dropped 0 bases and J dropped 5 bases, with 12 bases sitting between them.